This T cell receptor beta chain was recorded in a study of control samples from healthy donors and cancer patients. This CDR3 is 12 amino acids long. CDR1 is ENHRY, CDR2 SYGVKD, per germline. V lost 5 bases and J lost 8, with 10 bases in between. Libraries were prepared by immunoSEQ multiplex PCR; TCRdb keeps only in-frame clonotypes and omits some of them. The sample includes 20,000 to 25,000 clones, about 85% of them seen just once. The sequenced material came from PBMCs. This rearrangement joins TRBV10-3 to TRBJ1-3; D gene uncertain. This receptor was taken from a man aged 55 to 70 with colorectal cancer. The CDR3 DNA reads as TGTGCCATCAGTACTACAGAGGACACCATATATTTT. It yields the protein CAISTTEDTIYF.